What follows are 23 T cell receptor beta chains derived from one specimen sequenced in a study of T cell responses to AZD1222 COVID-19 vaccine. Some clones are missing from TCRdb's copy, which holds only in-frame ones; the method was immunoSEQ multiplex PCR. The table lists roughly 120,000 clones, approximately 85% of them singletons. Sequencing was performed on peripheral blood, taken 28 days after the second AZD1222 dose. These receptors were taken from an adult who received the AZD1222 COVID-19 vaccine.

The J gene is TRBJ1-6, the V gene TRBV14; TRBD1 agrees at 7 bases. CDR3 length: 14 amino acids. CDR1 is SGHDN, CDR2 FVKESK, per germline. V trimming: 4 bases; J trimming: 7 bases; junction bases outside the gene matches: 4. CDR3 coding DNA: TGTGCCAGCAGCCGGGACAGCCCAAATTCACCCCTCCACTTT. Amino acid sequence: CASSRDSPNSPLHF.

The rearrangement uses TRBV18 and TRBJ1-3; D gene ambiguous. Germline lookup yields CDR1 KGHSH and CDR2 LQKENI. The ends were cut back, 5 bases at V and 2 bases at J, with 19 bases in the middle. There are 17 residues in the CDR3. CDR3 nucleotide sequence: TGTGCCAGCTCAACGCGGGAACCATCCTTGGCTGGAAACACCATATATTTT. This gives the protein CASSTREPSLAGNTIYF.

The chain joins TRBV7-2 to TRBJ2-3, with D uncertain. The CDR3 totals 13 residues. Trimming cost V 3 bases and J 5 bases, with 9 bases left between them. Germline CDR1 reads SGHTA; CDR2 reads FQGNSA. CDR3 residues: CASSFAPEDTQYF. CDR3 nucleotide sequence: TGTGCCAGCAGCTTCGCTCCGGAAGATACGCAGTATTTT.

In this sample, this clone turned up once. V usage is TRBV7-8 and J usage is TRBJ2-3; the match to TRBD1 covers 7 bases. The V gene's germline CDR1 is SGHVS and CDR2 FQNEAQ. The CDR3 is 13 residues long. J lost 5 bases, V lost 10 bases, and 9 bases had no gene match. The DNA for the CDR3 is TGTGCCACCAAAGACAGGGTTGGAGATACGCAGTATTTT. Amino acid sequence: CATKDRVGDTQYF.

The V gene is TRBV6-5, the J gene TRBJ1-5; D ambiguous. V was trimmed by 4 bases and J by 4 bases, leaving 8 bases between them. The CDR3 runs 13 residues. Germline-derived CDR1 and CDR2 are MNHEY and SVGAGI. This chain's CDR3 is CASSSWDNQPQHF. Here the CDR3 DNA reads TGTGCCAGCAGTTCCTGGGATAATCAGCCCCAGCATTTT.

V usage is TRBV18 and J usage is TRBJ2-1, with D unclear. The CDR3 contains 13 residues. Germline CDR1 KGHSH, CDR2 LQKENI. V lost 4 bases, J lost 5 bases, and 9 bases lay in between. CDR3 protein: CASSRDFDNEQFF. The CDR3 DNA sequence: TGTGCCAGCTCACGCGATTTTGACAATGAGCAGTTCTTC.

The chain is built from TRBV28 and TRBJ2-3, with TRBD1 matching 10 bases. CDR3 length equals 16 residues. V shed 5 bases, J shed 6 bases, and the junction held 11 bases outside the gene matches. The germline CDR1 and CDR2 sequences are MDHEN and SYDVKM. Here the CDR3 reads CASSNPGTGVWDTQYF. The CDR3 DNA sequence: TGTGCCAGCAGTAACCCAGGGACAGGGGTATGGGATACGCAGTATTTT.

The chain uses TRBV25-1 and TRBJ2-5; D remains ambiguous. Germline loops: CDR1 MGHDK, CDR2 SYGVNS. Trimming removed 2 bases from V and 1 base from J, with 5 bases in between. The CDR3 is 13 residues long. The CDR3 DNA sequence: TGTGCCAGCAGTGAAAAACCCCAAGAGACCCAGTACTTC. Its protein product is CASSEKPQETQYF.

This sequence joins TRBV3-1 (or the pseudogene TRBV3-2) and TRBJ2-7; 8 bases map to TRBD1. Germline V lookup: CDR1 LGHDT, CDR2 YNNKEL (reference sequence). This CDR3 is 15 amino acids long. The V segment lost 4 bases and the J segment 6 bases; nucleotides outside the gene matches: 11. CDR3 region: CASSLDGTGRAEQYF. The CDR3 DNA follows: TGTGCCAGCAGCCTAGACGGGACAGGAAGGGCCGAGCAGTACTTC.

The chain recombines TRBV6-4 with TRBJ2-1; D is unresolved. The CDR3 has 14 amino acids. Germline V gene lookup returns CDR1 MRHNA and CDR2 SNTAGT. The V gene lost 10 bases and the J gene lost 8 bases, with 21 bases spanning the gap. The CDR3 here is CATPVNAQKDEQFF. The CDR3 DNA sequence: TGTGCCACTCCAGTCAATGCCCAGAAGGATGAGCAGTTCTTC.

This rearrangement joins TRBV6-5 to TRBJ2-1; the match to TRBD2 covers 9 bases. Germline V CDR1 and CDR2: MNHEY, SVGAGI. The CDR3 spans 14 residues. Trimming at V came to 2 bases and at J to 7 bases, leaving 3 bases not matched to a gene. This CDR3 reads CASSYGGGANEQFF. The CDR3 DNA reads TGTGCCAGCAGTTACGGCGGGGGGGCGAATGAGCAGTTCTTC.

V is TRBV7-9 and J is TRBJ1-2; no definite D call. The V and J ends lost 1 base and 6 bases respectively, with 15 bases between them. The CDR3 is 15 amino acids. CDR1 is SEHNR and CDR2 is FQNEAQ in the germline V gene (reference sequence). CDR3 region: CASSLGGVQSDGYTF. In nucleotides, the CDR3 is TGTGCCAGCAGCTTAGGAGGAGTGCAGTCCGATGGCTACACCTTC.

The V call is TRBV7-2, the J call TRBJ2-5; a weak D match, TRBD1 (6 bases). The germline V gene has CDR1 SGHTA and CDR2 FQGNSA. This CDR3 comprises 16 residues. The V gene lost 1 base and the J gene lost 0 bases, with 12 bases spanning the gap. The CDR3 loop reads CASSLGSGQNQETQYF. CDR3 in DNA: TGTGCCAGCAGCTTAGGGTCTGGACAGAACCAAGAGACCCAGTACTTC. Filled out from reference TRBV7-2 and TRBJ2-5, the complete variable domain reads GAGVSQSPSNKVTEKGKDVELRCDPISGHTALYWYRQSLGQGLEFLIYFQGNSAPDKSGLPSDRFSAERTGGSVSTLTIQRTQQEDSAVYLCASSLGSGQNQETQYFGPGTRLLVL.

The chain carries TRBV15 and TRBJ2-7; maybe TRBD1 (5 bases). The germline V gene encodes CDR1 LNHNV and CDR2 YYDKDF (reference sequence). V gave up 4 bases and J gave up 1 base, with 14 bases separating them. The CDR3 is 15 residues long. The CDR3 nucleotides read TGTGCCACCAGCAAGCCCTCAACAGGATCCTACGAGCAGTACTTC. This sequence encodes CATSKPSTGSYEQYF. The complete variable domain, with remaining parts taken from reference TRBV15 and TRBJ2-7, reads DAMVIQNPRYQVTQFGKPVTLSCSQTLNHNVMYWYQQKSSQAPKLLFHYYDKDFNNEADTPDNFQSRRPNTSFCFLDIRSPGLGDTAMYLCATSKPSTGSYEQYFGPGTRLTVT.

The gene calls are TRBV7-2 and TRBJ2-5, with D perhaps matching TRBD1 or TRBD2 (5 bases each). The germline CDR1 and CDR2 sequences are SGHTA and FQGNSA. This CDR3 has 16 amino acids. V lost 5 bases and J lost 5, with 21 bases in between. The CDR3 spells CASSRPPGTAVETQYF. For the CDR3, the DNA is TGTGCCAGCAGCCGTCCCCCCGGGACCGCTGTCGAGACCCAGTACTTC.

This clone was found a few times. This sequence joins TRBV25-1 and TRBJ2-6; D gene unclear. Deletions cut 1 base from V and 0 bases from J, with 7 bases between. Germline CDR1 and CDR2: MGHDK and SYGVNS. The CDR3 is 16 amino acids. The DNA of the CDR3 is TGTGCCAGCAGTGAATTTACCTCCTCTGGGGCCAACGTCCTGACTTTC. It encodes CASSEFTSSGANVLTF.

The chain is built from TRBV14 and TRBJ2-3, with a possible D match to TRBD2 (5 bases). Germline V gene lookup returns CDR1 SGHDN and CDR2 FVKESK. This CDR3 has 13 residues. V lost 4 bases and J lost 1, with 6 bases in between. The CDR3 region has the DNA TGTGCCAGCAGCCGCGGGCGCACAGATACGCAGTATTTT. This encodes CASSRGRTDTQYF.

This sequence joins TRBV11-1 and TRBJ2-1; 9 positions match TRBD2. This CDR3 has 15 amino acids. The J segment lost 3 bases and the V segment lost 1 base, leaving 1 base of the junction unmatched. CDR1 SGHAT and CDR2 FQDESV come from the germline V gene (reference sequence). CDR3 sequence: CASSLEAGGYNEQFF. The CDR3 nucleotides read TGTGCCAGCAGCTTAGAAGCGGGGGGCTACAATGAGCAGTTCTTC.

The chain is built from TRBV11-2 and TRBJ1-2; 8 nucleotides align to TRBD1. This CDR3 has 15 residues. The V gene's germline CDR1 is SGHAT and CDR2 FQNNGV. V lost 1 base, J lost 4 bases, and 5 bases stayed unmatched. CDR3 amino acids: CASSLGTGKVYGYTF. The CDR3 region has the DNA TGTGCCAGCAGCTTAGGGACAGGGAAAGTCTATGGCTACACCTTC.

The V call is TRBV2, the J call TRBJ2-5, with 12 bases that match TRBD2. The CDR3 has 16 amino acids. Germline values: CDR1 SNHLY, CDR2 FYNNEI. After removal of 5 bases from V and 4 bases from J, the junction contained 8 bases not matched to a gene. CDR3 bases: TGTGCCAGCAGTTCCCTAGCGGGGGGGCAAGGAGAGACCCAGTACTTC. This codes for CASSSLAGGQGETQYF.

V is TRBV7-9 and J is TRBJ1-5; 9 positions agree with TRBD1. The germline V gene encodes CDR1 SEHNR and CDR2 FQNEAQ (reference sequence). The CDR3 totals 15 residues. V trimming: 5 bases; J trimming: 5 bases; junction bases outside the gene matches: 7. The CDR3 coding sequence is TGTGCCAGCAGCGGAACGGGACAGGGCCATCAGCCCCAGCATTTT. This sequence encodes CASSGTGQGHQPQHF.

This clone is a singleton in its sample. This CDR3 reads CASSQRQGAGYTF. CDR3 sequence (DNA): TGTGCCAGCAGCCAACGACAAGGGGCTGGCTACACCTTC. This sequence joins TRBV3-1 (or the pseudogene TRBV3-2) and TRBJ1-2; perhaps TRBD1 as D (5 bases). There are 13 residues in the CDR3. The germline V and J ends were trimmed by 2 bases and 7 bases, with 11 bases remaining between them. Germline loops: CDR1 LGHDT, CDR2 YNNKEL (reference sequence).

The chain employs TRBV28 and TRBJ1-3, with 7 bases matching TRBD1. Germline CDR1 is MDHEN and CDR2 is SYDVKM. J gave up 0 bases and V 4 bases, and 3 bases lay outside the gene matches. CDR3 length: 15 residues. CDR3 in amino acids: CASSWTGSSGNTIYF. The DNA of the CDR3 is TGTGCCAGCAGTTGGACAGGAAGCTCTGGAAACACCATATATTTT.